These 21 T cell receptor beta chains share one sample of origin, sequenced in a study of T-cell memory formation after mild COVID-19. MiXCR, applied by TCRdb to the 5' RACE reads, yields one record per CDR3 protein. The data show a few hundred thousand distinct CDR3 sequences, roughly 8.2% seen once. Sequenced sample: PBMCs or a T cell subset sorted from them (not recorded which). The origin of the receptors is a man aged 18 to 35 who had mild COVID-19 (a few samples of this study predate the infection). Cell type and time point are not known.

The gene calls are TRBV4-1 and TRBJ1-1; 8 bases line up with TRBD1. The germline gives CDR1 MGHRA, CDR2 YSYEKL. Trimming at V came to 4 bases and at J to 4 bases, leaving 5 bases not matched to a gene. The CDR3 has 14 residues. DNA for the CDR3: TGCGCCAGCAGCCCCCGGACAGGGCCCACTGAAGCTTTCTTT. Encoded protein: CASSPRTGPTEAFF.

V usage is TRBV7-2 and J usage is TRBJ2-1, with 10 bases that match TRBD2. This CDR3 has 16 residues. Germline V gives CDR1 SGHTA, CDR2 FQGNSA. The ends lost 6 bases at V and 0 bases at J; junction bases unmatched: 5. Written as DNA, the CDR3 is TGTGCCAGCAGGCGAGCGGGGGGGAGCTCCTACAATGAGCAGTTCTTC. Translated, it gives CASRRAGGSSYNEQFF. Filled out from reference TRBV7-2 and TRBJ2-1, the complete variable domain reads GAGVSQSPSNKVTEKGKDVELRCDPISGHTALYWYRQSLGQGLEFLIYFQGNSAPDKSGLPSDRFSAERTGGSVSTLTIQRTQQEDSAVYLCASRRAGGSSYNEQFFGPGTRLTVL.

V gene TRBV7-9 combines with J gene TRBJ1-1; 9 positions agree with TRBD1. V lost 5 bases and J lost 2; bases outside the gene matches: 12. The germline gives CDR1 SEHNR, CDR2 FQNEAQ (reference sequence). The CDR3 has 17 residues. CDR3 loop: CASSLRPGQGQNTEAFF. The CDR3 nucleotides read TGTGCCAGCAGCCTCCGGCCGGGACAGGGACAAAACACTGAAGCTTTCTTT.

V gene TRBV30 combines with J gene TRBJ2-1; 8 bases are shared with TRBD2. Germline CDR1 and CDR2: GTSNPN and SVGIG (reference sequence). This CDR3 region has 14 residues. V lost 5 bases and J lost 8; bases outside the gene matches: 11. CDR3 residues: CAWEVGLAGHEQFF. The CDR3 nucleotides read TGTGCCTGGGAGGTCGGACTAGCAGGGCATGAGCAGTTCTTC.

This clonotype showed up many times. This chain connects TRBV4-2 to TRBJ2-1, with TRBD2 identical over 11 bases. V shed 0 bases and J 3 bases; nucleotides not matched to a gene: 1. Germline values: CDR1 LGHNA, CDR2 YNFKEQ. The CDR3 is 16 amino acids. CDR3 bases: TGTGCCAGCAGCCAAGATGGGACTAGCGGCTACAATGAGCAGTTCTTC. It specifies CASSQDGTSGYNEQFF.

V gene TRBV5-1 combines with J gene TRBJ2-3; possible D gene TRBD1, 6 bases. CDR1 and CDR2 from the germline V gene are SGHRS and YFSETQ. V shed 0 bases and J shed 2 bases, with 13 bases lying between them. This CDR3 contains 16 residues. The CDR3: CASSLARTVTTDTQYF. In nucleotides, the CDR3 is TGCGCCAGCAGCTTGGCCAGGACAGTCACCACAGATACGCAGTATTTT.

This clonotype came up many times. This chain uses TRBV4-3 with TRBJ2-3, with a weak D call TRBD2 (6 bases). Trimming cost V 0 bases and J 6 bases, with 10 bases left between them. Germline V gives CDR1 LGHNA, CDR2 YSLEER. This CDR3 has 14 amino acids. This CDR3 is CASSQEGDLDTQYF. In DNA form, the CDR3 reads TGCGCCAGCAGCCAAGAAGGGGACTTGGATACGCAGTATTTT.

A word on this clonotype: At one of its ends the junction is not consistent with the germline gene, which may arise from a read error. V usage is TRBV6-5 and J usage is TRBJ2-1, with TRBD1 matching 7 bases. The length of the CDR3 is 15 residues. From germline, CDR1 is MNHEY and CDR2 SVGAGI. The DNA of the CDR3 is TGTGCCAGCAGTATCGGCAGGGGGTCCTACACTGAGCAGTTCTTC. Translation gives CASSIGRGSYTEQFF.

This clonotype has just a few counts. The chain carries TRBV20-1 and TRBJ2-1, with 10 bases lining up with TRBD2. The CDR3 consists of 13 residues. Germline assignment: CDR1 DFQATT and CDR2 SNEGSKA (reference sequence). V dropped 5 bases and J dropped 15; count of bases not matched to a gene: 13. CDR3 loop: CSAWASGGVSRFF. CDR3 coding DNA: TGCAGTGCTTGGGCAAGCGGGGGGGTCTCTCGGTTCTTC.

The sample holds a few counts of this clonotype. This chain links TRBV24-1 with TRBJ2-1, with unresolved D. V shed 5 bases and J shed 0 bases, with 10 bases lying between them. CDR1 KGHDR and CDR2 SFDVKD come from the germline V gene. This CDR3 region has 15 residues. In nucleotides, the CDR3 is TGTGCCACCAGTGTCGGGCACAGCTCCTACAATGAGCAGTTCTTC. It specifies CATSVGHSSYNEQFF.

CDR3 in DNA: TGCGCCAGCAGCCAGCGGACCCCTAGCGGGGGTGTCAATGAGCAGTTCTTC. This sequence encodes CASSQRTPSGGVNEQFF. This rearrangement joins TRBV4-1 to TRBJ2-1; 10 bases are a match to TRBD2. The junction had 11 bases not matched to a gene; V was cut back by 3 bases and J by 6 bases. The CDR3 extends over 17 amino acids. Germline CDR1 is MGHRA and CDR2 is YSYEKL.

This clonotype was observed many times. Its ends do not fully match the called genes, so a read error is possible. V usage is TRBV4-1 and J usage is TRBJ2-1; a weak D match, TRBD2 (7 bases). This CDR3 is built from 17 residues. CDR1 is MGHRA and CDR2 is YSYEKL in the germline V gene. The CDR3 nucleotides are TGCGCCAGCAGTCAAGGGAGGGGGGCTTACTCCTACAATGAGCAGTTCTTC. Translating it yields CASSQGRGAYSYNEQFF.

CDR3 amino acids: CSAREGAYGYTF. Here the CDR3 DNA reads TGCAGTGCTAGAGAGGGGGCTTATGGCTACACCTTC. The J gene is TRBJ1-2, the V gene TRBV20-1; D may be TRBD1 (6 bases). The CDR3 covers 12 residues. Trimming left V 0 bases short and J 5 bases short, with 7 bases between. Germline values: CDR1 DFQATT, CDR2 SNEGSKA (reference sequence).

This chain's CDR3 is CASRPGGSYYGYTF. As DNA, the CDR3 is TGTGCCAGCAGGCCGGGGGGCAGCTACTATGGCTACACCTTC. This sequence joins TRBV27 and TRBJ1-2; D is perhaps TRBD1 (6 bases). The CDR3 has 14 amino acids. Germline V CDR1 and CDR2: MNHEY, SMNVEV (reference sequence). V was pared by 6 bases and J by 3 bases, with 14 bases between.

Ten or more counts support this clonotype. This chain connects TRBV12-3 or TRBV12-4 to TRBJ1-1, with 10 bases identical to TRBD1. Trimming took 3 bases from V and 0 from J; bases not matched to a gene: 16. The CDR3 has 20 amino acids. The CDR3 DNA reads TGTGCCAGCAGTTTTCTTAGGGGCGGGACAGGGGATCTCGTGAACACTGAAGCTTTCTTT. Amino acids: CASSFLRGGTGDLVNTEAFF.

This clonotype has ten or more counts. The chain links TRBV12-3 or TRBV12-4 to TRBJ2-1, with 10 bases lining up with TRBD2. The CDR3 has 16 amino acids. V lost 6 bases and J lost 8; bases outside the gene matches: 13. CDR3 region: CASSSSGSYRIDEQFF. DNA for the CDR3: TGTGCCAGCAGCTCTAGCGGGAGTTATCGTATCGATGAGCAGTTCTTC.

This clonotype has only a few counts. The chain uses TRBV20-1 and TRBJ1-3; D ambiguous. The V end lost 6 bases, the J end lost 8 bases, and 20 bases lay between the germline ends. The length of the CDR3 is 14 residues. CDR1 is DFQATT and CDR2 is SNEGSKA in the germline V gene (reference sequence). The CDR3 region has the DNA TGCAGTGCGTCCACTCCACTGGACGGGGACACCATATATTTT. This translates into CSASTPLDGDTIYF.

The CDR3 loop reads CASGVGQGALEQYF. The CDR3 nucleotides are TGTGCCAGTGGTGTCGGACAGGGGGCTCTCGAGCAGTACTTC. The V call is TRBV6-1, the J call TRBJ2-7; 11 positions agree with TRBD1. Germline values: CDR1 MNHNS, CDR2 SASEGT. CDR3 size: 14 residues. Trimming removed 9 bases from V and 6 bases from J; junction bases left unmatched: 10.

The chain has TRBV6-6 and TRBJ1-5; D remains unclear. This CDR3 comprises 13 residues. Trimming removed 2 bases at V and 5 bases at J, with 7 bases between. Germline CDR1 is MNHNY and CDR2 is SVGAGI (reference sequence). Here the CDR3 DNA reads TGTGCCAGCAGTTACATGGGGTATCAGCCCCAGCATTTT. Amino acid sequence: CASSYMGYQPQHF.

Here the CDR3 reads CASSLSGGHSEQYF. CDR3 DNA sequence: TGTGCCAGCAGTTTAAGTGGGGGACACTCCGAGCAGTACTTC. The J gene is TRBJ2-7, the V gene TRBV12-3 or TRBV12-4, with D maybe TRBD1 (6 bases). Trimming took 2 bases from V and 6 from J, leaving 14 bases between them. There are 14 residues in the CDR3.

This chain joins TRBV4-1 and TRBJ2-2, with 7 bases fitting TRBD1. The CDR3 has 16 amino acids. Germline V gives CDR1 MGHRA, CDR2 YSYEKL. V lost 4 bases and J lost 2; bases outside the gene matches: 7. CDR3 sequence reads: CASSRIQGLNTGELFF. The CDR3 nucleotides read TGCGCCAGCAGCCGCATACAGGGGCTCAACACCGGGGAGCTGTTTTTT.